The rows below give T cell receptor beta chains drawn from one sample of a study of Graves' ophthalmopathy and Graves' hyperthyroidism. TCRdb re-analysed the multiplex PCR reads in MiXCR, keeping a single row per CDR3 protein. The sample lists approximately 640,000 distinct CDR3 sequences, roughly 39% occurring once. Sample: peripheral blood. These receptors came from an adult man with Graves' ophthalmopathy. CDR3s include the opening cysteine and the closing phenylalanine or tryptophan. The order of the fields is D gene, V gene, clone size, CDR3 length, J gene, CDR3 protein, CDR3 DNA. A D gene is named only where the DNA matches it firmly. Clone sizes are given selectively: once, few, many, or a class where the clone is expanded.

>TRBD1|TRBV10-3|.|15|TRBJ2-7
CASSLSLGQGVVQYF
TGTGCCAGCAGTTTATCGTTGGGACAGGGGGTTGTGCAGTACTTC
>.|TRBV19|few|14|TRBJ1-5
CATSWRGGNQPQHF
TGTGCCACGAGCTGGAGGGGGGGGAATCAGCCCCAGCATTTT
>.|TRBV18|few|13|TRBJ1-1
CASSPPLGNEAFF
TGTGCCAGCTCACCACCTCTCGGGAATGAAGCTTTCTTT
>.|TRBV7-2|many|15|TRBJ1-6
CASSTSTGGNSPLHF
TGTGCCAGCAGCACATCGACAGGTGGTAATTCACCCCTCCACTTT
>.|TRBV30|.|13|TRBJ1-2
CAWSNRVDYGYTF
TGTGCCTGGAGCAACAGGGTGGACTATGGCTACACCTTC
>.|TRBV6-1|.|16|TRBJ2-6
CASSGRGGSGANVLTF
TGTGCCAGCAGTGGACGGGGAGGCTCTGGGGCCAACGTCCTGACTTTC
>.|TRBV7-9|.|13|TRBJ1-5
CASSSDPVGSQHF
TGTGCCAGCAGCTCGGACCCTGTAGGGTCCCAGCATTTT
>.|TRBV10-3|many|13|TRBJ1-5
CASSETSNQPQHF
TGTGCCAGCAGTGAGACAAGCAATCAGCCCCAGCATTTT
>.|TRBV6-6|many|13|TRBJ1-1
CASRTTGDTEAFF
TGTGCCAGCAGAACGACAGGAGACACTGAAGCTTTCTTT
>.|TRBV7-2|once|15|TRBJ2-5
CASSLWGHGGETQYF
TGTGCCAGCAGCTTATGGGGGCACGGTGGAGAGACCCAGTACTTC
>TRBD2|TRBV7-8|many|13|TRBJ2-7
CASRGTSVYEQYF
TGTGCCAGCAGAGGGACTAGCGTCTACGAGCAGTACTTC
>.|TRBV7-9|few|14|TRBJ2-7
CASSLGAQIYEQYF
TGTGCCAGCAGCTTAGGTGCTCAAATCTACGAGCAGTACTTC
>TRBD1|TRBV2|many|15|TRBJ2-7
CASSPRSGQPYEQYF
TGTGCCAGCAGCCCTAGGTCGGGACAGCCCTACGAGCAGTACTTC
>.|TRBV30|.|15|TRBJ1-5
CAWSVGTGRHQPQHF
TGTGCCTGGAGTGTTGGAACAGGCCGGCATCAGCCCCAGCATTTT
>TRBD2|TRBV25-1|.|14|TRBJ2-5
CATRAAGGQETQYF
TGTGCCACACGGGCAGCGGGAGGGCAAGAGACCCAGTACTTC
>TRBD1|TRBV19|many|13|TRBJ1-5
CASRQGANQPQHF
TGTGCCAGTAGACAGGGGGCGAATCAGCCCCAGCATTTT
>TRBD2|TRBV6-5|.|16|TRBJ2-2
CASSFSSGRAGGELFF
TGTGCCAGCAGTTTCTCTAGCGGGAGGGCTGGCGGGGAGCTGTTTTTT
>TRBD1|TRBV12-3/TRBV12-4|.|15|TRBJ1-1
CASSSPGTGRTEAFF
TGTGCCAGCAGCAGTCCCGGGACAGGGAGGACTGAAGCTTTCTTT
>TRBD1|TRBV7-9|many|15|TRBJ1-6
CASSQRTGGESPLHF
TGTGCCAGCAGCCAACGGACAGGGGGAGAATCACCCCTCCACTTT
>TRBD1|TRBV6-5|.|17|TRBJ2-6
CASSYSDRVPGANVLTF
TGTGCCAGCAGTTACTCGGACAGGGTACCTGGGGCCAACGTCCTGACTTTC
>.|TRBV10-3|.|12|TRBJ2-5
CAISGGDETQYF
TGTGCCATCAGTGGGGGGGATGAGACCCAGTACTTC
>.|TRBV7-2|.|16|TRBJ2-2
CASSFGGGTNTGELFF
TGTGCCAGCAGCTTTGGGGGCGGAACGAACACCGGGGAGCTGTTTTTT
>.|TRBV4-1|.|16|TRBJ1-5
CASSQGKGSSNQPQHF
TGCGCCAGCAGCCAAGGTAAGGGGAGTAGCAATCAGCCCCAGCATTTT
>.|TRBV7-9|.|16|TRBJ1-6
CASSPGEEGSYSPLHF
TGTGCCAGCAGCCCCGGCGAGGAGGGGAGTTATTCACCCCTCCACTTT
>.|TRBV9|many|14|TRBJ2-5
CASSVGVSKETQYF
TGTGCCAGCAGCGTAGGGGTCAGCAAAGAGACCCAGTACTTC
>.|TRBV18|.|14|TRBJ2-7
CASSPETDSYEQYF
TGTGCCAGCTCACCTGAAACAGATAGCTACGAGCAGTACTTC
>.|TRBV4-2|few|16|TRBJ1-1
CASSQADPWPSPEAFF
TGTGCCAGCAGCCAAGCGGACCCATGGCCAAGCCCTGAAGCTTTCTTT
>.|TRBV9|.|15|TRBJ1-1
CASSPRGEGLTEAFF
TGTGCCAGCAGCCCCCGTGGGGAGGGGCTTACTGAAGCTTTCTTT
>.|TRBV7-3|many|13|TRBJ1-6
CASSRLLNSPLHF
TGTGCCAGCAGCCGGCTTCTGAATTCACCCCTCCACTTT
>TRBD1|TRBV11-3|many|12|TRBJ1-1
CASSPGGIEAFF
TGTGCCAGCTCCCCAGGGGGGATTGAAGCTTTCTTT
>.|TRBV20-1|.|11|TRBJ2-3
CSARSLDTQYF
TGCAGTGCTAGGTCTCTGGATACGCAGTATTTT
>TRBD1|TRBV7-9|many|15|TRBJ1-1
CASSWDRRMNTEAFF
TGTGCCAGCAGCTGGGACAGGAGAATGAACACTGAAGCTTTCTTT
>.|TRBV24-1|.|13|TRBJ2-3
CASQGTSTDTQYF
TGTGCCTCACAGGGTACTAGCACAGATACGCAGTATTTT
>.|TRBV25-1|.|16|TRBJ1-1
CASSPKGYGNSLEAFF
TGTGCCAGCTCACCAAAAGGGTATGGCAACTCCCTTGAAGCTTTCTTT
>.|TRBV29-1|.|12|TRBJ1-4
CSVRTVHEKLFF
TGCAGCGTTCGGACGGTTCATGAAAAACTGTTTTTT
>.|TRBV25-1|.|15|TRBJ1-1
CASSGRQLMNTEAFF
TGTGCCAGCAGTGGACGACAGTTAATGAACACTGAAGCTTTCTTT
>.|TRBV7-2|many|13|TRBJ2-7
CASSLAYHYEQYF
TGTGCCAGCAGCTTAGCTTACCATTACGAGCAGTACTTC
>.|TRBV10-3|many|14|TRBJ1-1
CASRRDKPDTEAFF
TGTGCCAGCAGGCGCGACAAACCAGACACTGAAGCTTTCTTT
>.|TRBV11-2|many|15|TRBJ1-1
CASSLTIQSNGEAFF
TGTGCCAGCAGCCTAACCATCCAGTCGAACGGTGAAGCTTTCTTT
>.|TRBV20-1|few|17|TRBJ1-3
CSARESLTAFSGNTIYF
TGCAGTGCTAGAGAGTCTCTTACGGCTTTCTCTGGAAACACCATATATTTT